The following is a TCR beta chain sequence with its context. Its antigen remains unidentified. This record comes from a study of vaccination effects on CD4 cells after COVID-19. The overall study: At 16 days and one week before vaccination, a couple of convalescent patients gave samples. The study, taken as a whole, reports: Following vaccination, convalescents' spike-reactive clones were mostly new ones induced by the vaccine.

In germline, CDR1 is MNHNY, CDR2 SVGAGI (reference sequence). V lost 4 bases and J lost 2; bases outside the gene matches: 4. This CDR3 has 15 residues. Under the ViraFEST assay, PBMC were stimulated with viral peptide pools so that antigen-specific CD4+ T cells expanded. Sequencing was performed afterwards. Following culture for around 10 days, CD4+ T cells were isolated. The person had a PCR-confirmed SARS-CoV-2 infection during March to December 2020. In culture with around 10 IU/ml IL-2 and about 10 ug/ml peptides, PBMC were grown at some 2 million per well. Serving as the negative control culture was a pool of HIV-1 Nef peptides. The table came from immunoSEQ multiplex PCR; TCRdb's copy has only in-frame clones and leaves some out. The sample holds 60,000 to 75,000 clones, roughly 73% seen once.

This chain uses TRBV6-6 with TRBJ2-7; 11 bases map to TRBD2. The TCR was taken from a human donor who had a prior SARS-CoV-2 infection. The input for sequencing was CD4+ T cells from PBMCs cultured with HIV peptides, taken before COVID-19 vaccination. The subset here: HIV-1 Nef peptide pool negative control/reference culture. The DNA of the CDR3 is TGTGCCAGCAGTTCACTAGCGGGGGAGACCTACGAGCAGTACTTC. Translated: CASSSLAGETYEQYF.